This T cell receptor (beta chain) was captured in a study of shared T cell receptors in the human thymus. The CDR3 has 18 amino acids. The V gene's germline CDR1 is LGHNT and CDR2 FRNRAP. About this clone: A junction boundary mismatches the germline segment, possibly from a read error.

Using immunoSEQ multiplex PCR, the repertoire was profiled, and TCRdb retains in-frame clones only, with some absent. The table lists roughly 500,000 clones, around three quarters of them singletons, with roughly 0.013% in the top ten. This sample also appeared in a second study, on human thymus T cells.

This rearrangement joins TRBV12-5 to TRBJ1-5, with 7 bases aligning to TRBD1. The sample consisted of thymocytes. The receptor was isolated from a boy younger than two with a congenital heart defect. The CDR3: CVSGLVEGARSSNQPQHF. The CDR3 nucleotides read TGTGTTAGTGGTTTGGTAGAGGGGGCCCGAAGTAGCAATCAGCCCCAGCATTTT.